These 9 T cell receptor beta chains originate from one sample sequenced in a study of T-cell memory formation after mild COVID-19. TCRdb fed the 5' RACE reads into MiXCR, producing one record per CDR3 protein. The data hold some 180,000 distinct CDR3 sequences, with 18% observed a single time. Sequencing used PBMCs or a T cell subset sorted from them (not recorded which). The origin of the receptors is a young man who had mild COVID-19 (a few samples of this study predate the infection). Cell type and time point are not known.

This chain connects TRBV29-1 to TRBJ2-1; D might be TRBD1 or TRBD2, each matching 5 bases. Trimming left V 2 bases short and J 7 bases short, with 12 bases between. CDR3 length: 13 residues. CDR1 SQVTM and CDR2 ANQGSEA come from the germline V gene. The DNA of the CDR3 is TGCAGCGTTGAAAGGGACCCCCCTAATGAGCAGTTCTTC. Its protein is CSVERDPPNEQFF.

The rearrangement uses TRBV29-1 and TRBJ2-2; the D call may be TRBD1 or TRBD2 (5 bases each). Germline loops: CDR1 SQVTM, CDR2 ANQGSEA. The V and J ends lost 7 bases and 0 bases respectively, with 12 bases between them. The CDR3 contains 14 residues. The CDR3 nucleotides are TGCAGCGCCGGGGTAGGGGCGAACACCGGGGAGCTGTTTTTT. Translation: CSAGVGANTGELFF.

This clonotype was counted only a few times. J is TRBJ2-4 and V is TRBV3-1; D is unresolved. CDR1 is LGHDT and CDR2 is YNNKEL in the germline V gene (reference sequence). CDR3 length: 17 amino acids. The V end lost 0 bases, the J end lost 0 bases, and 12 bases lay between the germline ends. As DNA, the CDR3 is TGTGCCAGCAGCCAAGATCGGAGCAGACTAGCCAAAAACATTCAGTACTTC. Protein product: CASSQDRSRLAKNIQYF.

V gene TRBV29-1 combines with J gene TRBJ1-6; D may be TRBD1 (5 bases). The CDR3 spans 13 residues. Germline V gene sequence: CDR1 SQVTM, CDR2 ANQGSEA. The germline V and J ends were trimmed by 4 bases and 6 bases, with 10 bases remaining between them. The CDR3 loop reads CSVAEGTNSPLHF. The CDR3, as DNA: TGCAGCGTTGCTGAAGGGACTAATTCACCCCTCCACTTT.

The rearrangement links TRBV10-3 to TRBJ2-1; 11 positions match TRBD2. The CDR3 extends over 16 amino acids. J lost 5 bases, V lost 9 bases, and 12 bases had no gene match. From germline, CDR1 is ENHRY and CDR2 SYGVKD. CDR3 nucleotides: TGTGCCATTTCTCGAGTAGCGGGGGGGAGTCACAATGAGCAGTTCTTC. This encodes CAISRVAGGSHNEQFF.

This clonotype was recorded many times. The chain has TRBV5-1 and TRBJ2-5; no clear D gene. Trimming took off 2 bases at V and 1 base at J, with 0 bases between the two ends. The CDR3 totals 11 residues. Germline lookup yields CDR1 SGHRS and CDR2 YFSETQ. The CDR3, as DNA: TGCGCCAGCAGCTTCCAAGAGACCCAGTACTTC. Its translation is CASSFQETQYF.

The chain has TRBV5-1 and TRBJ2-1, with TRBD1 identical over 7 bases. The CDR3 has 16 amino acids. The V gene end was trimmed by 4 bases and the J gene end by 6 bases; junction bases not matched to a gene: 13. CDR1 and CDR2 from the germline V gene are SGHRS and YFSETQ. The CDR3 bases are TGCGCCAGCAGCACGGCCCAGGGGGTCACTAGCAATGAGCAGTTCTTC. Encoded protein: CASSTAQGVTSNEQFF.

The chain is built from TRBV20-1 and TRBJ2-2; D may be TRBD2 (5 bases). The V and J ends lost 6 bases and 3 bases respectively, with 17 bases between them. Looked up from germline, CDR1 is DFQATT and CDR2 is SNEGSKA (reference sequence). The CDR3 is 15 residues long. DNA for the CDR3: TGCAGTGCCCGTCTTGGCGGGCCTTACACCGGGGAGCTGTTTTTT. It is translated as CSARLGGPYTGELFF.

The chain uses TRBV7-9 and TRBJ1-1, with 10 positions matching TRBD1. The CDR3 runs 15 residues. Germline V lookup: CDR1 SEHNR, CDR2 FQNEAQ (reference sequence). J was trimmed by 5 bases and V by 5 bases; bases with no gene match: 8. The CDR3: CASSPDRGRGTEAFF. Written as DNA, the CDR3 is TGTGCCAGCAGCCCTGACAGGGGGCGAGGTACTGAAGCTTTCTTT.